The present TCR beta chain was sequenced within a study of blood T cell repertoires in COVID-19 (dated by TCRdb to about 2020). About the study as a whole: Samples from collaborators originated in the United States, Italy and Spain and spanned both the acute and convalescent phases of COVID-19. The material from the prospective study consisted of cDNA or gDNA derived from T cells, B-cell-depleted T cells, or PBMCs. The dataset comprised deeply sampled blood TCRbeta repertoires from subjects exposed to, actively infected with, or recovered from COVID-19. The repertoires were released in a freely available public database meant as a resource for research on the immune response to SARS-CoV-2. The samples were drawn from two sources: the first 160 participants of the ongoing ImmuneRACE study, and over 1,000 subjects contributed by 6 global collaborators. Sample metadata almost always included a de-identified subject ID, COVID-19 status, age in years and sex. Where available, HLA class I and class II types were taken from metadata supplied by the sample provider and were not determined by assay-based typing. Overall study outcomes, separate from this receptor: Clinical and demographic metadata were provided uncurated, with the amount varying by source and participant.

The immunoSEQ Assay, a bias-controlled multiplex PCR, was used to amplify TCRbeta CDR3 regions from genomic DNA. The original methods were these. Within the assay, amplification of reference gene primers was used to estimate how many nucleated cells each sample contained. Sequence reads were collapsed and filtered to measure the absolute abundance of every unique TCRbeta CDR3 rearrangement. For each sample, productive Simpson clonality was calculated by taking the square root of Simpson's diversity index across productive rearrangements. TCRdb provides this immuneACCESS table in a form limited to in-frame rearrangements. Some clones are lacking; in checked studies, under half of them reflect an unresolved V gene, and why the rest are absent is not known. The V and J calls and the clone size are those of that table, but D and trimming were determined from the DNA. The sample contains over 350,000 clones, around nine tenths of them found a single time. The ten largest clones add up to more than 0.85% of the sample.

Participants in the prospective study were aged roughly 18 to 100 years, lived in under 30 United States geographic areas, and enrolled through a virtual design. Cohort assignment in the prospective study relied on participant-reported clinical history from a screening survey and a study questionnaire. Mobile phlebotomists in the prospective study collected whole blood, serum and a nasopharyngeal or oropharyngeal swab from every participant. Prospective study participants could optionally give additional blood draws and questionnaires over a 2-month period. Before DNA extraction, prospective study blood samples were shipped either frozen or at room temperature. On this clone itself: Its recognized antigen is unknown. Qualities for individual bases were not recorded, and no much larger clone is one base off.

The germline V gene sets CDR1 to SNHLY and CDR2 to FYNNEI. Here V drops 10 bases and J drops 6 bases, and the junction holds 21 bases not matched to any gene. Including the terminal cysteine and phenylalanine, the CDR3 comprises 17 residues. Only the CDR3 DNA stays, 51 bases, in frame from base 1. This TCR was recovered from a woman between 25 and 40 years old with acute COVID-19. Sequencing was done on a sample of PBMCs or T cells enriched from blood (not recorded which). This chain joins TRBV2 to TRBJ1-1; a stretch of 9 junction bases matches TRBD1. The nucleotide sequence reads as follows: TGTGCCATAATGCCCCTTAGGACAGGGGAACGTCGATCTGAAGCTTTCTTT. Its translation is CAIMPLRTGERRSEAFF.